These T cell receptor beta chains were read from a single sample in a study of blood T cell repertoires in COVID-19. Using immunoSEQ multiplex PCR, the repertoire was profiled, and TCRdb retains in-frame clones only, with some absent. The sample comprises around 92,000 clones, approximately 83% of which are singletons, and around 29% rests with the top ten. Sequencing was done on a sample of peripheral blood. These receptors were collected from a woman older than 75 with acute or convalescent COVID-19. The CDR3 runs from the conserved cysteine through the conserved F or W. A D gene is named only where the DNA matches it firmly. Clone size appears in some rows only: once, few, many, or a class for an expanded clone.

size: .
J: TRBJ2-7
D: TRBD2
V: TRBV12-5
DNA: TGTGCTAGTGGTTCGGGGGGGGCCTACGAGCAGTACTTC
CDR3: CASGSGGAYEQYF

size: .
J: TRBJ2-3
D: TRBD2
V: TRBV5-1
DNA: TGCGCCAGCAGCTTCCTCCCGGGAGGGAGCACAGATACGCAGTATTTT
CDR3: CASSFLPGGSTDTQYF

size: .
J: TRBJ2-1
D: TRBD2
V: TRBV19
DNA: TGTGCCAGTAGTCTCCGGACTAGCGGGATGGGGAATGAGCAGTTCTTC
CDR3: CASSLRTSGMGNEQFF

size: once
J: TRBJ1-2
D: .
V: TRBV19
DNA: TGTGCCAGTGTGGACTTGGGCAGCAACTATGGCTACACCTTC
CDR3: CASVDLGSNYGYTF

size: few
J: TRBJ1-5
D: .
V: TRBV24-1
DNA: TGTGCCACCATGTCCGGGAATAGCAATCAGCCCCAGCATTTT
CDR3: CATMSGNSNQPQHF

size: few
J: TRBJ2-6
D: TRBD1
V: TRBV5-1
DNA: TGCGCCAGCAGAACAGGGGACCCTGGGGCCAACGTCCTGACTTTC
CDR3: CASRTGDPGANVLTF

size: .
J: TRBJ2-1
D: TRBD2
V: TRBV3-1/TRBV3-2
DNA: TGTGCCAGCAGCCTCCGGACTAGCGGGATCCACAATGAGCAGTTCTTC
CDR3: CASSLRTSGIHNEQFF

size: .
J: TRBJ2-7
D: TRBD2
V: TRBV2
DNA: TGTGCCAGCACCCGACTAGCGGGAGGCTACGAGCAGTACTTC
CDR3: CASTRLAGGYEQYF

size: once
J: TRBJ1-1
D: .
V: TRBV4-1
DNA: TGCGCCAGCAGCCAAGTATCGAGGATCAACGCTGAAGCTTTCTTT
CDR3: CASSQVSRINAEAFF

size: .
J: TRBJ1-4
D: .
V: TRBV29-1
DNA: TGCAGCGTTGAGATCGGGGAAAAACTGTTTTTT
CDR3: CSVEIGEKLFF

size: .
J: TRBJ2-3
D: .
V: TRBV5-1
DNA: TGCGCCAGCAGCACAGTCCTGGGAGCAGATACGCAGTATTTT
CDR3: CASSTVLGADTQYF

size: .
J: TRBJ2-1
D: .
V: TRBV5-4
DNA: TGTGCCAGCAGCTTGGGGGGGCAGTCCTACAATGAGCAGTTCTTC
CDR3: CASSLGGQSYNEQFF

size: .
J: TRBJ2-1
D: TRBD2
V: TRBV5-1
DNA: TGCGCCAGCACCGGCACTAGCGGGAGTATCTACAATGAGCAGTTCTTC
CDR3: CASTGTSGSIYNEQFF

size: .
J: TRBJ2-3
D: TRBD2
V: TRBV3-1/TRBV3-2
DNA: TGTGCCAGCAGCCAAGGGAGGCTAGCGGACACAGATACGCAGTATTTT
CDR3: CASSQGRLADTDTQYF

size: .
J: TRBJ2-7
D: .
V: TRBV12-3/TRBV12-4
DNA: TGTGCCAGCTCACGGGGGGCCGAGCAGTACTTC
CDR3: CASSRGAEQYF

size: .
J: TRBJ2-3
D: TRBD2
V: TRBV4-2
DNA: TGTGCCAGCAGCCAAGAGGGACTAGCGGGCACAGATACGCAGTATTTT
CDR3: CASSQEGLAGTDTQYF

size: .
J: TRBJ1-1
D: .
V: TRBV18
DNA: TGTGCCAGCTCGACCTCTTCAGGGTCGACCACTGAAGCTTTCTTT
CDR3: CASSTSSGSTTEAFF

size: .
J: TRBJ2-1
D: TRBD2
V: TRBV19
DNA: TGTGCCAGTAGCCCAGGGATGTCTAGCGGGAGATACTACAATGAGCAGTTCTTC
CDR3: CASSPGMSSGRYYNEQFF

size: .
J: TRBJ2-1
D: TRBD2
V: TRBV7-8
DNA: TGTGCCAGCAGCCCTAGTGGTGCTAGCGGGTACAATGAGCAGTTCTTC
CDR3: CASSPSGASGYNEQFF

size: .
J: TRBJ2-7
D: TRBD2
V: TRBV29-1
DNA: TGCAGCGTTGAAGATCCTGTGGGGCTAGCGGTAACCTACGAGCAGTACTTC
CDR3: CSVEDPVGLAVTYEQYF

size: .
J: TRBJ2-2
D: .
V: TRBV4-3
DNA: TGCGCCAGCAGCCAAGATTCCCCAGGAATGAACACCGGGGAGCTGTTTTTT
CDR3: CASSQDSPGMNTGELFF

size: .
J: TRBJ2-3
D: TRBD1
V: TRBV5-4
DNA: TGTGCCAGCAGCCACCCAGGACAGGGGCCAGATACGCAGTATTTT
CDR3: CASSHPGQGPDTQYF

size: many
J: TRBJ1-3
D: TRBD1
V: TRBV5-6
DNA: TGTGCCAGCAGCGCCAGAACAGGGGGCTTTGGAAACACCATATATTTT
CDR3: CASSARTGGFGNTIYF

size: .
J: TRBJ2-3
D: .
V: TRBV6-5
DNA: TGTGCCAGCACTTTCGTAGATACGCAGTATTTT
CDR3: CASTFVDTQYF

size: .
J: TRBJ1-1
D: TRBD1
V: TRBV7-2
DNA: TGTGCCAGCAGCTTAGCTAACAGGGGGTTTGCTGAAGCTTTCTTT
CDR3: CASSLANRGFAEAFF

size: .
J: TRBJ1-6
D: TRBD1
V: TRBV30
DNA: TGTGCCTGGAGGTGGACAGGGAGAGATTCACCCCTCCACTTT
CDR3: CAWRWTGRDSPLHF

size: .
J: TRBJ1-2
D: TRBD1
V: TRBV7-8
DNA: TGTGCCAGCAGCTTAGCAACCCCTTGGACAGGGAATGGCTACACCTTC
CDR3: CASSLATPWTGNGYTF

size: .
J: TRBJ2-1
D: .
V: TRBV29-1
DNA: TGCAGCGTCCCGGGAAGCTACAATGAGCAGTTCTTC
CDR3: CSVPGSYNEQFF

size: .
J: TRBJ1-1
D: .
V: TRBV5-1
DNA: TGCGCCAGCAGCGTGGGATCAGGGGTAGAGGACACTGAAGCTTTCTTT
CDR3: CASSVGSGVEDTEAFF

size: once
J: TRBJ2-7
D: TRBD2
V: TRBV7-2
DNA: TGTGCCAGCAGCGCGGTGACTAGCGGGGCGTCCTACGAGCAGTACTTC
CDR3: CASSAVTSGASYEQYF

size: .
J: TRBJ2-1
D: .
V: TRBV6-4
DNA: TGTGCCAGCAGTGTAACAGCAAATGAGCAGTTCTTC
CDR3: CASSVTANEQFF

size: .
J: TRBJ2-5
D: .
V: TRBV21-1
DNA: TGTGCCAGCAGCAAAGCTCAGTTCCCCGGGTACCAAGAGACCCAGTACTTC
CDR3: CASSKAQFPGYQETQYF

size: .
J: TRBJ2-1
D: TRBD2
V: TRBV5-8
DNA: TGTGCCAGCAGCTGGACCGGGCGGGGGTACAATGAGCAGTTCTTC
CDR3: CASSWTGRGYNEQFF

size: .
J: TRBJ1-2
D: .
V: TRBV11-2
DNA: TGTGCCAGCAGCCGCAGGGCCTTGGACTATGGCTACACCTTC
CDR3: CASSRRALDYGYTF

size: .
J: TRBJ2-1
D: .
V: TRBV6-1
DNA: TGTGCCAGCAGTGACGGGAATGAGCAGTTCTTC
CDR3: CASSDGNEQFF

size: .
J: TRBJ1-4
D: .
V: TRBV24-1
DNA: TGTGCCACCAGTGATTTCATGGAGGGTTACGAAAAACTGTTTTTT
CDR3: CATSDFMEGYEKLFF

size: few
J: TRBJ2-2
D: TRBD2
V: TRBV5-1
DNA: TGCGCCAGCAGCTTTAGGGACCCCGGGCGACTAGCGGGATCCCAAGAGAACACCGGGGAGCTGTTTTTT
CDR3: CASSFRDPGRLAGSQENTGELFF

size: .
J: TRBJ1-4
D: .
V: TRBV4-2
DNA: TGTGCCAGCAGCTTCCGAGGAGGGGATTTATACGAAAAACTGTTTTTT
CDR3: CASSFRGGDLYEKLFF

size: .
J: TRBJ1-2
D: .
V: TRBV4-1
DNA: TGCGCCAGCAGCCAAGGACAGTATAACTATGGCTACACCTTC
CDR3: CASSQGQYNYGYTF

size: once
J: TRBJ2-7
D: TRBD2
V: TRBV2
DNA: TGTGCCAGCCGGGAGGGGATCGAGCAGTACTTC
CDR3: CASREGIEQYF

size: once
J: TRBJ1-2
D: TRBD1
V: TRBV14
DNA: TGTGCCAGCAGCCAAGGGATGGGGACAGTTATCTATGGCTACACCTTC
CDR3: CASSQGMGTVIYGYTF

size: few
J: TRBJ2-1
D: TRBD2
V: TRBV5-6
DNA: TGTGCCAGCAGCGCTGGACTAGCGGGATACAATGAGCAGTTCTTC
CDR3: CASSAGLAGYNEQFF

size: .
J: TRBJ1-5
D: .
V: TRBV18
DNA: TGTGCCAGCTCACCTGAGGGAAACCAGCCCCAGCATTTT
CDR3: CASSPEGNQPQHF

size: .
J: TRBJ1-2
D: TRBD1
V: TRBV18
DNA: TGTGCCAGCTCACCAGGACAGGATATTGGCTACACCTTC
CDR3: CASSPGQDIGYTF